The 5 T cell receptor beta chains listed next were all sequenced from one sample in a study of technical replicates of blood from a few donors. TCRdb keeps only in-frame clones here, not all; method: immunoSEQ multiplex PCR. The data hold tens of thousands of clones, with 85% to 95% observed a single time. The sample was T cells isolated from PBMCs. Source of these receptors: a human donor in good health.

V is TRBV30 and J is TRBJ1-5; 8 positions match TRBD1. The ends lost 5 bases at V and 6 bases at J; junction bases unmatched: 6. This CDR3 is 13 amino acids long. Germline V gene lookup returns CDR1 GTSNPN and CDR2 SVGIG (reference sequence). The CDR3 DNA reads as TGTGCCTGGTCGACAGGGGACGGTCAGCCCCAGCATTTT. Protein: CAWSTGDGQPQHF.

V and J are TRBV28 and TRBJ2-1; TRBD1 matches 7 bases. This CDR3 region has 13 residues. CDR1 and CDR2 from the germline V gene are MDHEN and SYDVKM. The DNA of the CDR3 is TGTGTCTCCGGGACAGACTCTTACAATGAGCAGTTCTTC. This sequence encodes CVSGTDSYNEQFF.

J is TRBJ2-3 and V is TRBV9, with 10 bases identical to TRBD2. After removal of 4 bases from V and 1 base from J, the junction contained 6 bases not matched to a gene. Germline CDR1 SGDLS, CDR2 YYNGEE. The CDR3 extends over 16 amino acids. The CDR3 loop reads CASSPSGGYRTDTQYF. The CDR3 nucleotides are TGTGCCAGCAGCCCTAGCGGGGGATATCGCACAGATACGCAGTATTTT.

The chain joins TRBV25-1 to TRBJ1-2; D ambiguous. Germline assignment: CDR1 MGHDK and CDR2 SYGVNS. With 3 bases removed from V and 3 bases from J, the gap between germline ends came to 8 bases. This CDR3 has 13 residues. CDR3 DNA sequence: TGTGCCAGCAGTGAGGCCCTCTACTATGGCTACACCTTC. It yields the protein CASSEALYYGYTF.

The rearrangement uses TRBV7-6 and TRBJ2-5; 8 bases agree with TRBD1. From germline, CDR1 is SGHVS and CDR2 FNYEAQ. J lost 6 bases, V lost 5 bases, and 14 bases had no gene match. CDR3 length equals 16 residues. This CDR3 reads CASSPTYRTGWQTQYF. DNA of the CDR3: TGTGCCAGCAGCCCCACATATCGGACAGGGTGGCAGACCCAGTACTTC.